This record concerns one T cell receptor beta chain sequence. Antigen: not known. V was shortened by 4 bases and J by 1 base, with 7 bases between the two germline ends. This CDR3 is 13 amino acids long. CDR1 and CDR2 (germline): MDHEN, SYDVKM. Carrying unique molecular identifiers, the cDNA also gained a universal primer site through template switching. TCRdb ran MiXCR on the 5' RACE reads and lists one entry per CDR3 protein. The sample yields more than 650,000 distinct CDR3 sequences, roughly 6% seen once. This entry is derived from a study of identical twins. Study outcomes and limitations: Memory repertoires lacked the insertion deficit that abundant cord blood beta clonotypes showed. Where beta out-of-frame sequences were concerned, excess twin sharing was weaker. In zero-insertion analyses, partial confounding could arise from invariant MAIT and iNKT cells.

The J gene is TRBJ1-1, the V gene TRBV28; no clear D gene. Sequencing was done on a sample of naive T cells sorted from blood. The sequence came from a young man in good health. CDR3 DNA: TGTGCCAGCAGTTCTTCACCGAACACTGAAGCTTTCTTT. Its protein product is CASSSSPNTEAFF.